These 12 T cell receptor beta chains originate from one sample sequenced in a study of shared clonotypes between healthy human individuals. The table came from immunoSEQ multiplex PCR; TCRdb's copy has only in-frame clones and leaves some out. The repertoire holds 2 million to 2.5 million clones, with 85% to 95% as singletons. Sequenced input: naive CD4+ T cells sorted from blood. Subset meaning: CD45RA+ positively selected. The receptor set was obtained from a man in his late teens or twenties in good health.

This chain links TRBV2 with TRBJ2-7; 8 bases match TRBD1. Trimming removed 8 bases from V and 7 bases from J; junction bases left unmatched: 7. CDR3 size: 12 residues. CDR1 SNHLY and CDR2 FYNNEI come from the germline V gene. The CDR3 protein is CASDRTGREQYF. The CDR3 bases are TGTGCCAGCGATCGGACAGGGCGGGAGCAGTACTTC.

The V and J genes are TRBV20-1 and TRBJ1-2; D is uncertain. The CDR3 totals 11 residues. Per germline, CDR1 DFQATT and CDR2 SNEGSKA (reference sequence). V was pared by 0 bases and J by 7 bases, with 6 bases between. The CDR3 nucleotides read TGCAGTGCTAGAGAGAACCTTGGCTACACCTTC. Its translation is CSARENLGYTF.

This chain connects TRBV6-1 to TRBJ1-3; 9 positions match TRBD1. Germline values: CDR1 MNHNS, CDR2 SASEGT. The trim removed 6 bases at V and 0 bases at J, leaving 3 bases unmatched. The length of the CDR3 is 15 residues. The CDR3 nucleotides read TGTGCCAGCAGCCGGGACAGGGCCTCTGGAAACACCATATATTTT. Its translation is CASSRDRASGNTIYF.

The chain joins TRBV6-1 to TRBJ2-7; D may be TRBD1 (5 bases). Trimming cost V 3 bases and J 7 bases, with 19 bases left between them. Per the germline V gene, CDR1 is MNHNS and CDR2 is SASEGT. The CDR3 consists of 15 residues. CDR3 sequence: CASSDSWLRAGEQYF. The CDR3 nucleotides are TGTGCCAGCAGTGACTCATGGCTGCGAGCAGGGGAGCAGTACTTC.

The chain uses TRBV6-5 and TRBJ2-7; the match to TRBD1 covers 8 bases. V shed 7 bases, J shed 7 bases, and the junction held 6 bases outside the gene matches. Per germline, CDR1 MNHEY and CDR2 SVGAGI. There are 12 residues in the CDR3. CDR3 coding DNA: TGTGCCAGCACGAAAGGGACAGGAGAGCAGTACTTC. Translating it yields CASTKGTGEQYF.

The V gene is TRBV7-8, the J gene TRBJ2-7, with TRBD1 matching 11 bases. This CDR3 is 15 amino acids long. Germline trimming cut 4 bases from V and 0 bases from J; bases unmatched to any gene: 2. Germline-derived CDR1 and CDR2 are SGHVS and FQNEAQ. The chain's CDR3 is CASSSGTGGSYEQYF. CDR3 bases: TGTGCCAGCAGCTCGGGGACAGGGGGCTCCTACGAGCAGTACTTC. The full variable domain, its missing parts supplied by reference TRBV7-8 and TRBJ2-7, is GAGVSQSPRYKVAKRGQDVALRCDPISGHVSLFWYQQALGQGPEFLTYFQNEAQLDKSGLPSDRFFAERPEGSVSTLKIQRTQQEDSAVYLCASSSGTGGSYEQYFGPGTRLTVT.

The V and J genes are TRBV7-3 and TRBJ2-7; D possibly uses TRBD1 or TRBD2 (5 bases each). V dropped 4 bases and J dropped 7 bases, with 14 bases sitting between them. Germline-derived CDR1 and CDR2 are SGHTA and FQGTGA. The CDR3 is made up of 13 amino acids. CDR3 DNA: TGTGCCAGCAGCTCCCTCGAGGGGAGTGAGCAGTACTTC. Amino acid sequence: CASSSLEGSEQYF.

The chain has TRBV5-1 and TRBJ1-6, with a weak D call TRBD1 (6 bases). CDR1 SGHRS and CDR2 YFSETQ come from the germline V gene. Trimming removed 7 bases at V and 5 bases at J, with 16 bases between. CDR3 length: 15 residues. CDR3 in DNA: TGCGCCAGCTCCTCGAAGCAGGGGAATAATTCACCCCTCCACTTT. This gives the protein CASSSKQGNNSPLHF.

The sample holds one count of this clone. The V gene is TRBV28, the J gene TRBJ1-3; TRBD1 matches 8 bases. V was pared by 3 bases and J by 5 bases, with 3 bases of the junction left unmatched. The length of the CDR3 is 14 residues. Germline CDR1 reads MDHEN; CDR2 reads SYDVKM. The CDR3 sequence: CASSFDRGRNTIYF. As DNA, the CDR3 is TGTGCCAGCAGTTTCGACAGGGGAAGAAACACCATATATTTT.

The V gene is TRBV19, the J gene TRBJ1-2, with D perhaps TRBD1 (6 bases). V was pared by 0 bases and J by 4 bases, with 12 bases between. The germline CDR1 and CDR2 sequences are LNHDA and SQIVND (reference sequence). The CDR3 is made up of 15 amino acids. CDR3 loop: CASSIDQGSIYGYTF. DNA of the CDR3: TGTGCCAGTAGTATAGATCAGGGGTCTATCTATGGCTACACCTTC. Drawing the rest from reference TRBV19 and TRBJ1-2, the complete variable domain is DGGITQSPKYLFRKEGQNVTLSCEQNLNHDAMYWYRQDPGQGLRLIYYSQIVNDFQKGDIAEGYSVSREKKESFPLTVTSAQKNPTAFYLCASSIDQGSIYGYTFGSGTRLTVV.

The rearrangement joins TRBV5-1 to TRBJ1-5; 7 nucleotides align to TRBD1. The V segment lost 3 bases and the J segment 0 bases; nucleotides outside the gene matches: 6. This CDR3 region has 16 residues. Per germline, CDR1 SGHRS and CDR2 YFSETQ. The CDR3 nucleotides are TGCGCCAGCAGCTGGGGGGGACAGTATAGCAATCAGCCCCAGCATTTT. It is translated as CASSWGGQYSNQPQHF.

The chain combines TRBV18 with TRBJ1-2; D gene ambiguous. Germline assignment: CDR1 KGHSH and CDR2 LQKENI. The CDR3 sequence is 12 residues long. V lost 3 bases and J lost 7, with 9 bases in between. CDR3 sequence (DNA): TGTGCCAGCTCACCTGATCTAACTGGCTACACCTTC. This translates into CASSPDLTGYTF. Filled out from reference TRBV18 and TRBJ1-2, the complete variable domain reads NAGVMQNPRHLVRRRGQEARLRCSPMKGHSHVYWYRQLPEEGLKFMVYLQKENIIDESGMPKERFSAEFPKEGPSILRIQQVVRGDSAAYFCASSPDLTGYTFGSGTRLTVV.